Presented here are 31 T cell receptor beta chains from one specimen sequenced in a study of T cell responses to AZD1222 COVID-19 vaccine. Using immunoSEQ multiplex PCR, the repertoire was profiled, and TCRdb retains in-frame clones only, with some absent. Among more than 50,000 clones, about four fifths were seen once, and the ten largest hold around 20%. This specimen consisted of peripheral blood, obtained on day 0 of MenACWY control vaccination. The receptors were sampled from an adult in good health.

CDR3: CASSPSGRYTGELFF. The CDR3, as DNA: TGTGCCAGCAGCCCCAGCGGGAGGTACACCGGGGAGCTGTTTTTT. This sequence joins TRBV5-5 and TRBJ2-2; 9 bases are shared with TRBD2. Germline V gene sequence: CDR1 SGHKS, CDR2 YYEKEE (reference sequence). This CDR3 region has 15 residues. Unmatched junction bases numbered 4, after V lost 4 bases and J lost 3 bases.

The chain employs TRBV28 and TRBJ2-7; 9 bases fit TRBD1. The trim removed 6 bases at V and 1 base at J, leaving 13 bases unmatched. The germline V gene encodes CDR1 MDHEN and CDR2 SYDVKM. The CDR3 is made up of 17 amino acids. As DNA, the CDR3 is TGTGCCAGCAGGCCCTTATTTTGGGACAGGGCGTCCTACGAGCAGTACTTC. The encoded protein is CASRPLFWDRASYEQYF. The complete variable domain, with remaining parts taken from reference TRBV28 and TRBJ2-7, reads DVKVTQSSRYLVKRTGEKVFLECVQDMDHENMFWYRQDPGLGLRLIYFSYDVKMKEKGDIPEGYSVSREKKERFSLILESASTNQTSMYLCASRPLFWDRASYEQYFGPGTRLTVT.

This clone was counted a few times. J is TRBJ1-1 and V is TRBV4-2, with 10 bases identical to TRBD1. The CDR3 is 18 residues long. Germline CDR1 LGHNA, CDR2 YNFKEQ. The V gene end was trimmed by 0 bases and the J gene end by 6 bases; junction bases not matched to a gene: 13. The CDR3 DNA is TGTGCCAGCAGCCAAGATCGGGGGGCGGACAGGGGGGAGGCTGAAGCTTTCTTT. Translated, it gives CASSQDRGADRGEAEAFF.

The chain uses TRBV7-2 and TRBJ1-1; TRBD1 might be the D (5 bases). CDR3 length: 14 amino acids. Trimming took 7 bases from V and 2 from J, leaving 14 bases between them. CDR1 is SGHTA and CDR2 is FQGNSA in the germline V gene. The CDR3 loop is CASILGAGNTEAFF. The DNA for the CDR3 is TGTGCCAGCATCCTCGGGGCGGGCAACACTGAAGCTTTCTTT. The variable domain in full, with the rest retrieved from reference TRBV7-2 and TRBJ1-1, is GAGVSQSPSNKVTEKGKDVELRCDPISGHTALYWYRQSLGQGLEFLIYFQGNSAPDKSGLPSDRFSAERTGGSVSTLTIQRTQQEDSAVYLCASILGAGNTEAFFGQGTRLTVV.

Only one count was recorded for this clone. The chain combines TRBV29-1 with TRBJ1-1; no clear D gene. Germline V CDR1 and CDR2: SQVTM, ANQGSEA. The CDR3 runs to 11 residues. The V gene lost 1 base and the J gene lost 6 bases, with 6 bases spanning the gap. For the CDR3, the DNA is TGCAGCGTTGAAGTTGGGTCTGAAGCTTTCTTT. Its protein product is CSVEVGSEAFF.

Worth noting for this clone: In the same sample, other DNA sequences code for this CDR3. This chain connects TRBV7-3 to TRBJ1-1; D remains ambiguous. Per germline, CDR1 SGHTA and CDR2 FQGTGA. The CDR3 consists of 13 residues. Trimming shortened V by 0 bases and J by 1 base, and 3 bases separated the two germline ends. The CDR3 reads CASSLTGNTEAFF. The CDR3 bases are TGTGCCAGCAGCTTAACGGGGAACACTGAAGCTTTCTTT. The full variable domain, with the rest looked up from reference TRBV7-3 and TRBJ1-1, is GAGVSQTPSNKVTEKGKYVELRCDPISGHTALYWYRQSLGQGPEFLIYFQGTGAADDSGLPNDRFFAVRPEGSVSTLKIQRTERGDSAVYLCASSLTGNTEAFFGQGTRLTVV.

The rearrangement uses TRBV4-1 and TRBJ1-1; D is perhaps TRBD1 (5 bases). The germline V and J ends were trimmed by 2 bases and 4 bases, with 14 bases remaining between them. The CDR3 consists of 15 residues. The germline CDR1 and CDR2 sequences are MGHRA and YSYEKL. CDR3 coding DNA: TGCGCCAGCAGCCAATTCGAGGGACGAATCACTGAAGCTTTCTTT. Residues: CASSQFEGRITEAFF.

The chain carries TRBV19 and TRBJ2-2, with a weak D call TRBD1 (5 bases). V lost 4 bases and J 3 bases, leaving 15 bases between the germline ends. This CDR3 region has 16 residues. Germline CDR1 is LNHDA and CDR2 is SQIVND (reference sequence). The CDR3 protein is CASSTNTGYDTGELFF. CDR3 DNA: TGTGCCAGTAGTACCAACACAGGATACGACACCGGGGAGCTGTTTTTT. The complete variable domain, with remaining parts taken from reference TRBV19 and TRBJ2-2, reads DGGITQSPKYLFRKEGQNVTLSCEQNLNHDAMYWYRQDPGQGLRLIYYSQIVNDFQKGDIAEGYSVSREKKESFPLTVTSAQKNPTAFYLCASSTNTGYDTGELFFGEGSRLTVL.

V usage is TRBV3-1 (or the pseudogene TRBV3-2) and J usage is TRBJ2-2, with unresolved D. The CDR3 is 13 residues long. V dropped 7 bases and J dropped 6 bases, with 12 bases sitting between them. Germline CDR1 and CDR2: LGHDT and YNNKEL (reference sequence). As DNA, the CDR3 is TGTGCCAGCACTCAGACTTTCGCCGGGGAGCTGTTTTTT. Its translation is CASTQTFAGELFF.

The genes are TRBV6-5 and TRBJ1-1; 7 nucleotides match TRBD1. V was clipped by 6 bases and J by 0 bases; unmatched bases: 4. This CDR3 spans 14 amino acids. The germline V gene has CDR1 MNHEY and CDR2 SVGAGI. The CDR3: CASRQQGMNTEAFF. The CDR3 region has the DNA TGTGCCAGCAGACAACAGGGGATGAACACTGAAGCTTTCTTT.

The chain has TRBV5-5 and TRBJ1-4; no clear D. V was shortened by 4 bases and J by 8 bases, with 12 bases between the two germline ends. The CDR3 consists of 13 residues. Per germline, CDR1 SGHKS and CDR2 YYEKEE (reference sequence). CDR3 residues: CASSRVTGEKLFF. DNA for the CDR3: TGTGCCAGCAGCCGGGTGACTGGGGAAAAACTGTTTTTT.

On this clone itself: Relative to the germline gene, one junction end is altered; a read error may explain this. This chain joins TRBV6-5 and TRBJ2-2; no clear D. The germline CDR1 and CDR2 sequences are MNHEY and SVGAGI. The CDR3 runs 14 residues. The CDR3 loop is CAGSQEPNTGELFF. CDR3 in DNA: TGTGCCGGCAGTCAGGAGCCGAACACCGGGGAGCTGTTTTTT.

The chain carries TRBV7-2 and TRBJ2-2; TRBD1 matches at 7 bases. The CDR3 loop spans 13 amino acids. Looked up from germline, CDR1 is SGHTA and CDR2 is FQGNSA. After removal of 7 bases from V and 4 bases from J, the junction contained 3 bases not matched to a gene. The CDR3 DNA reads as TGTGCCAGCAACGACAGGGTCACCGGGGAGCTGTTTTTT. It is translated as CASNDRVTGELFF.

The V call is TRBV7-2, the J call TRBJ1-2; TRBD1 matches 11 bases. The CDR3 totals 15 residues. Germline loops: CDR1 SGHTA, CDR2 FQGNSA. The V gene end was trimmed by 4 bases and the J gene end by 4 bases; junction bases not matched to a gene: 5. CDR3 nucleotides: TGTGCCAGCAGCTCCACGGACAGGGGGCCCTATGGCTACACCTTC. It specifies CASSSTDRGPYGYTF.

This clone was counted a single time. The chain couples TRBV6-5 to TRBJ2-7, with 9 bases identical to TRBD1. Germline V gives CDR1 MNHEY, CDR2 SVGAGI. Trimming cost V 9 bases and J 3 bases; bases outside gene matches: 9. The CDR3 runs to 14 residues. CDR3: CASRTRDRVYEQYF. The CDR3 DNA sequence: TGTGCCAGTAGGACCCGGGACAGGGTCTACGAGCAGTACTTC.

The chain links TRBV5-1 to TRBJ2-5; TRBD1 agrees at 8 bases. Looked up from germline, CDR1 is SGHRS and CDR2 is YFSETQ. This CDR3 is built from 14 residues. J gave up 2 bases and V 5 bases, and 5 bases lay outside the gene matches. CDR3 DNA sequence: TGCGCCAGCAGATATGGACAGGGTCAAGAGACCCAGTACTTC. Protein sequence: CASRYGQGQETQYF.

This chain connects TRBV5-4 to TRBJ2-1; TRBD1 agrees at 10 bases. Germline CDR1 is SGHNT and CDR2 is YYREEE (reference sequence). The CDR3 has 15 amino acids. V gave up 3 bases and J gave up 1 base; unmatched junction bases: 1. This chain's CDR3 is CASSSGQGSYNEQFF. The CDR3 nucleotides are TGTGCCAGCAGCTCGGGACAGGGGTCCTACAATGAGCAGTTCTTC.

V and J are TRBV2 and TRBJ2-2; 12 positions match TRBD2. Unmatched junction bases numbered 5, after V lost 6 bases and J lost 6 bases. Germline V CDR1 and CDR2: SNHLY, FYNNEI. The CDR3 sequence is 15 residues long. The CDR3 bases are TGTGCCAGCAGGGTGACTAGCGGGAGCTCCGGGGAGCTGTTTTTT. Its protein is CASRVTSGSSGELFF.

CDR3 in DNA: TGTGCCAGTAGTATTGAGGGGAGGGCCCTCGATGAGCAGTTCTTC. Protein sequence: CASSIEGRALDEQFF. The J gene is TRBJ2-1, the V gene TRBV19; 7 bases are a match to TRBD2. Per germline, CDR1 LNHDA and CDR2 SQIVND (reference sequence). V gave up 3 bases and J gave up 8 bases; unmatched junction bases: 10. The CDR3 spans 15 residues.

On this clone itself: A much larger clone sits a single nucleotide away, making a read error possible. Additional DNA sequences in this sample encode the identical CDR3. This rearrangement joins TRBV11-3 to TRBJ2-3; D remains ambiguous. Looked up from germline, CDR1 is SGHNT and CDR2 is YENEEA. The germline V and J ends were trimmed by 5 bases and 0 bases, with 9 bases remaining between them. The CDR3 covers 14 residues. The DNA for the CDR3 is TGTGCCAGCAGCCCGGCAGCTAGCACAGATACGCAGTATTTT. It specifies CASSPAASTDTQYF. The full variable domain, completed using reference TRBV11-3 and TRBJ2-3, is EAGVVQSPRYKIIEKKQPVAFWCNPISGHNTLYWYLQNLGQGPELLIRYENEEAVDDSQLPKDRFSAERLKGVDSTLKIQPAELGDSAVYLCASSPAASTDTQYFGPGTRLTVL.

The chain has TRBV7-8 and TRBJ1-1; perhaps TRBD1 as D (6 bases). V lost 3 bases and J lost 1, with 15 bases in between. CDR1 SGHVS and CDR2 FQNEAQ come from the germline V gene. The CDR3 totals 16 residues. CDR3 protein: CASSFGTPYQNTEAFF. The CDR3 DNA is TGTGCCAGCAGCTTCGGGACACCCTATCAGAACACTGAAGCTTTCTTT.

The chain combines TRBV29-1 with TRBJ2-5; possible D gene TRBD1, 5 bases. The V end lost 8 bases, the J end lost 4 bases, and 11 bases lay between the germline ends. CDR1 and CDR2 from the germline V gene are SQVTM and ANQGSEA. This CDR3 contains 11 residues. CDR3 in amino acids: CSQGSGETQYF. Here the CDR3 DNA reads TGCAGCCAGGGAAGTGGAGAGACCCAGTACTTC.

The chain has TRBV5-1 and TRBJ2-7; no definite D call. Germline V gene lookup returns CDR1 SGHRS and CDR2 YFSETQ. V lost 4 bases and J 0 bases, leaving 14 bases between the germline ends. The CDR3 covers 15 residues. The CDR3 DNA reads TGCGCCAGCAGCCCGATGGGCCGAAGCTCCTACGAGCAGTACTTC. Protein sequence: CASSPMGRSSYEQYF.

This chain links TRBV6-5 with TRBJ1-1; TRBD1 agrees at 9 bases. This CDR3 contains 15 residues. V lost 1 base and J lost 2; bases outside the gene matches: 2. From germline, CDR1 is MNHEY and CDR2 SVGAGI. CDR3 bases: TGTGCCAGCAGTTACTTGACAGGGGGAAACACTGAAGCTTTCTTT. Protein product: CASSYLTGGNTEAFF.

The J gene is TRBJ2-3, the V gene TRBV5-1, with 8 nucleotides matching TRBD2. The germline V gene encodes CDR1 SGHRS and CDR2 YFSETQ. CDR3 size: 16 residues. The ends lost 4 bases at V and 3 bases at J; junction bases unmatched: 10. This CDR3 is CASSRAASGRTDTQYF. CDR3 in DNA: TGCGCCAGCAGCCGGGCGGCCAGCGGGAGAACAGATACGCAGTATTTT.

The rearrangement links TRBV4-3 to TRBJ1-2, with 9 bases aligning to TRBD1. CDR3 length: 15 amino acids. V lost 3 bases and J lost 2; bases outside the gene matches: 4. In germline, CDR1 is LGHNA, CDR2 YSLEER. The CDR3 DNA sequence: TGCGCCAGCAGCCATACAGGGGGCGCAAACTATGGCTACACCTTC. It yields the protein CASSHTGGANYGYTF.

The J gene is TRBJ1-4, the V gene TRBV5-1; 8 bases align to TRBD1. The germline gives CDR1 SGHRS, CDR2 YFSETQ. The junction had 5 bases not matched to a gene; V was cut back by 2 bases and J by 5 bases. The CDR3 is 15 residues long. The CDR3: CASSLTGGPNEKLFF. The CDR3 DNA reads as TGCGCCAGCAGCTTAACAGGGGGACCCAATGAAAAACTGTTTTTT.

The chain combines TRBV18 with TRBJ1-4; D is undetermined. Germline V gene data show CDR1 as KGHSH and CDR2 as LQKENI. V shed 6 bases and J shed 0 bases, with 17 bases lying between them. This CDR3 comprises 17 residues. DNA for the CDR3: TGTGCCAGCTCGCCTACAGTGAAACCCGCAACTAATGAAAAACTGTTTTTT. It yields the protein CASSPTVKPATNEKLFF.

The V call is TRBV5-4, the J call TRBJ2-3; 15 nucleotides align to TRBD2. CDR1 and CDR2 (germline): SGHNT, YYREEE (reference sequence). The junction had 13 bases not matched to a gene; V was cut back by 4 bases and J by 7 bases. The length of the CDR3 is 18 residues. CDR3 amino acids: CASSVSAGLAGGSHTQYF. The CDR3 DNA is TGTGCCAGCAGCGTGAGTGCGGGACTAGCGGGGGGTTCGCATACGCAGTATTTT. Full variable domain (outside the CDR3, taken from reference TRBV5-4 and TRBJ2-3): ETGVTQSPTHLIKTRGQQVTLRCSSQSGHNTVSWYQQALGQGPQFIFQYYREEENGRGNFPPRFSGLQFPNYSSELNVNALELDDSALYLCASSVSAGLAGGSHTQYFGPGTRLTVL.

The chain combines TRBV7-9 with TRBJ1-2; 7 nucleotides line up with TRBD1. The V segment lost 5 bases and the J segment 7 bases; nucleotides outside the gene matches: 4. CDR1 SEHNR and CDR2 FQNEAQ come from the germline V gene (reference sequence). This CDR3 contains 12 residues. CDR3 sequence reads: CASSLTGVGYTF. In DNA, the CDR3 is TGTGCCAGCAGCCTTACAGGGGTTGGCTACACCTTC.

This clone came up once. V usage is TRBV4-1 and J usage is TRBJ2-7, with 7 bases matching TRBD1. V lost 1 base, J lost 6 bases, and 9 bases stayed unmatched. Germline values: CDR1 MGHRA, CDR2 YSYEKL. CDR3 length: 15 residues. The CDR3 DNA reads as TGCGCCAGCAGCCAAGTCACTAATTCAGGGGGCGAGCAGTACTTC. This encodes CASSQVTNSGGEQYF.